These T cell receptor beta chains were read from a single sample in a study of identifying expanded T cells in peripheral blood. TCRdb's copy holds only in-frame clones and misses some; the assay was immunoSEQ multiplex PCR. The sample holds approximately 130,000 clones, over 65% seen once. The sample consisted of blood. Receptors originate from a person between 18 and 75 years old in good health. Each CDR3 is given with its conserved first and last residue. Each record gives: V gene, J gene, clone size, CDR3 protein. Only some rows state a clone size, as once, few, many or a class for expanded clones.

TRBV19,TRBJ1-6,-,CASSAPTTGNNSPLHF
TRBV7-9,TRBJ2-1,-,CASSPLIGTGLGEQFF
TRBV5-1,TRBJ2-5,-,CASSLQETQYF
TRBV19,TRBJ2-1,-,CASSSGDRTDNEQFF
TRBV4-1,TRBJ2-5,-,CASSQGPAETQYF
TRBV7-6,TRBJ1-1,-,CASSADSNTEAFF
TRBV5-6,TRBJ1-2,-,CASSFGTGGIQGYTF
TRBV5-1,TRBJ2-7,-,CASSSGTGSSYEQYF
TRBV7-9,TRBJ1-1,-,CASSRGQMNTEAFF
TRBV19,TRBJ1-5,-,CASSPPGQGIQPQHF
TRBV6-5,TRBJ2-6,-,CASSFDSGANVLTF
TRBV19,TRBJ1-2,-,CASRDGQGGYGYTF
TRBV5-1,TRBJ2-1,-,CASSPPLGSYNEQFF
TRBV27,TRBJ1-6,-,CASSLIGANSPLHF
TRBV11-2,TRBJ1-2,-,CASSLDPGADYGYTF
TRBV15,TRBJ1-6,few,CATSRGSGDRAGSPLHF
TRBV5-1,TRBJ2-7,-,CASSLWGLDRGASYEQYF
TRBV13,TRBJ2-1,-,CASSSQAGGTYNEQFF
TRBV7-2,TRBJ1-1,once,CASSSWAQGRNAFF
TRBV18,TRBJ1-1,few,CASSPPTGGGNTEAFF
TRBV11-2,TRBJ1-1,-,CASSSQGLEAFF
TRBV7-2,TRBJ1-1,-,CASSFTRVGAFF
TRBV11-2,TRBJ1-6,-,CASSLAPGLTLHF
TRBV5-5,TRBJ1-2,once,CASSLVRDQVDGYTF
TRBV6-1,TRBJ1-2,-,CASSVMTGTIEVGYTF
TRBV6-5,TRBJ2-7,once,CASSSSGTARPYEQYF
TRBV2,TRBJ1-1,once,CASSGLWWDMNTEAFF
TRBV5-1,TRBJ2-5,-,CASSPNSGGRETQYF
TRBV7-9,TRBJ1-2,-,CASSLDFAGLVYGYTF
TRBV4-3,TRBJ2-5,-,CASSQTGLETQYF
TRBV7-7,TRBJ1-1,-,CASSPLGQGETEAFF
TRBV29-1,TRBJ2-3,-,CSVGRTDTQYF
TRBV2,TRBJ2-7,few,CASKGVSRTYEQYF
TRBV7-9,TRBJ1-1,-,CASSPTTVPLNTEAFF
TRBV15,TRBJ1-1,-,CATREMWGGEAFF
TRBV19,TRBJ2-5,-,CASSIEGVAGGHQTQYF
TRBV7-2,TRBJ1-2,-,CASSPTQVNGYTF
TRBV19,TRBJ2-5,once,CASRVSGEETQYF
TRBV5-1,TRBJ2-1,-,CASSLVLGVQVGGNEQFF
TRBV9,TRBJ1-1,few,CASRGSNTEAFF
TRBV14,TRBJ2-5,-,CASRFTAGGRIKETQYF
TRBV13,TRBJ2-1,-,CASSLEMGGRDEQFF
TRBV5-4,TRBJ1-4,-,CASSGTGDRGRKLFF
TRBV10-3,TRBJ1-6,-,CAIGIGQENSPLHF
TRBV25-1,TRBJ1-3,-,CASSGRGPTGNTIYF
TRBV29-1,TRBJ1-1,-,CSVVGRVGGTEAFF
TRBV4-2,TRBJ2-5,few,CASSQAVAGGSVIRETQYF
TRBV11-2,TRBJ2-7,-,CASSLDGRNFYEQYF
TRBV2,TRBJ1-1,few,CASDGQLNTEAFF
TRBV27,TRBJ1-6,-,CASSFLEGLNSPLHF
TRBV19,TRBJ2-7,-,CASSTDLRSYEQYF
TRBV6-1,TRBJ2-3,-,CASSGAALTDTQYF
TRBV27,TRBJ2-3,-,CASSPRSFSTDTQYF
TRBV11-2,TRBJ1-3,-,CASSRLLGNTIYF